This T cell receptor (beta chain) came from a study of molecular identifiers for immune sequencing clone quantification. The CDR3 runs 13 residues. Germline CDR1 SGHVS, CDR2 FNYEAQ. The germline V and J ends were trimmed by 5 bases and 3 bases, with 11 bases remaining between them. TCRdb re-called the PCR reads with MiXCR, one entry per CDR3 protein. The table shows about 68,000 distinct CDR3 sequences, with around 18% occurring only once. The chain employs TRBV7-6 and TRBJ2-7; D possibly matches TRBD1 or TRBD2 (5 bases each). Sequences were obtained from naive CD8+ T cells from blood, with Jurkat cell RNA spiked in. Subset meaning: FACS-sorted CD8+CD4-CCR7+CD45RA+ naive T cells. The sequence derives from a human donor in good health. Some libraries in this study had Jurkat cell RNA spiked in. CDR3 bases: TGTGCCAGCAGCCACGGGACCAACTACGAGCAGTACTTC. Encoded protein: CASSHGTNYEQYF.